This T cell receptor (beta chain) was recovered during a study of blood T cell repertoires in COVID-19. The authors' processing: Scientists estimated how many nucleated cells there were by amplifying reference gene primers. Sequencing used immunoSEQ multiplex PCR; TCRdb keeps in-frame clones, though not all of them. V and J calls and clone size come straight from that table; D and trimming were deduced from the DNA. This sample has 65,000 to 95,000 clones, with about 89% found just once. Trimming left V 8 bases short and J 0 bases short, with 13 bases between. Per germline, CDR1 MGHRA and CDR2 YSYEKL. The CDR3 has 15 residues.

This TCR derives from a man over 45 with COVID-19, enrolled during active disease. Sequencing was carried out using peripheral blood. This chain joins TRBV4-1 and TRBJ1-4; a possible D gene is TRBD1 (6 bases). The chain's CDR3 is CASRFRGTTNEKLFF. CDR3 DNA: TGCGCCAGCCGCTTTAGGGGGACAACTAATGAAAAACTGTTTTTT.